This TCR beta chain came from a study of T cells after yellow fever vaccination. About the study: For low cell numbers, libraries were made with SMART-Seq v4 Ultra Low Input. Study outcomes and limitations: There was a small share of clonotypes that showed up in both the CD4 and CD8 compartments. Most primary-vaccination clones recurred post-booster (about 96% CD4, 88% CD8).

Making TCR cDNA involved 5'RACE template switching, which added UMIs and a universal primer site. TCRdb recomputed calls from the 5' RACE reads with MiXCR, one row per CDR3 protein. The table includes about 170,000 distinct CDR3 sequences, approximately 6.2% detected once. The table lists this clonotype with a few counts. Antigen unknown. Germline-derived CDR1 and CDR2 are SGHTA and FQGNSA. This CDR3 spans 14 amino acids. V shed 5 bases and J shed 7 bases, with 17 bases lying between them. The chain combines TRBV7-2 with TRBJ2-5; maybe TRBD2 (6 bases). This receptor was identified in a man between 18 and 35 years old who received the YFV17D yellow fever vaccine. The sequenced sample was CD4+ T cells sorted from PBMCs, obtained on the day of the first yellow fever vaccination. The CDR3 region is CASSQNGGWRTQYF. Written as DNA, the CDR3 is TGTGCCAGCAGCCAGAATGGGGGGTGGCGGACCCAGTACTTC.